Presented here are 31 T cell receptor beta chains from one specimen sequenced in a study of blood T cell repertoires in COVID-19. Assay: immunoSEQ multiplex PCR; the TCRdb copy retains only in-frame clones and omits some. The table records approximately 450,000 clones, about 90% of them present only once. Material for sequencing was PBMCs or T cells enriched from blood (not recorded which). These receptors were taken from a woman between 18 and 29 years old with acute COVID-19.

The chain couples TRBV7-9 to TRBJ2-7; 10 positions agree with TRBD1. This CDR3 has 14 amino acids. Germline V gene lookup returns CDR1 SEHNR and CDR2 FQNEAQ (reference sequence). The junction had 3 bases not matched to a gene; V was cut back by 1 base and J by 6 bases. CDR3 loop: CASSLEGTGAEQYF. CDR3 DNA: TGTGCCAGCAGCTTAGAGGGGACAGGGGCCGAGCAGTACTTC.

A note on this clone: The sample holds other DNA sequences that translate to the same CDR3. The CDR3 region is CASSQAGGPYEQYF. CDR3 DNA: TGTGCCAGCAGCCAAGCGGGAGGTCCCTACGAGCAGTACTTC. The chain uses TRBV4-2 and TRBJ2-7; 7 bases match TRBD2. The CDR3 loop spans 14 amino acids. The germline gives CDR1 LGHNA, CDR2 YNFKEQ. J lost 2 bases, V lost 1 base, and 2 bases had no gene match.

The chain carries TRBV6-6 and TRBJ2-2; TRBD2 might be the D (5 bases). The germline V gene has CDR1 MNHNY and CDR2 SVGAGI (reference sequence). The CDR3 has 16 residues. Trimming stripped 2 bases from V and 1 base from J, with 11 bases between. The CDR3 nucleotides are TGTGCCAGCAGTTACGATCGGGGAAAGAACACCGGGGAGCTGTTTTTT. This encodes CASSYDRGKNTGELFF.

The rearrangement uses TRBV3-1 (or the pseudogene TRBV3-2) and TRBJ1-2; 10 bases map to TRBD1. The CDR3 contains 11 residues. J gave up 8 bases and V 10 bases, and 4 bases lay outside the gene matches. Per germline, CDR1 LGHDT and CDR2 YNNKEL (reference sequence). In DNA form, the CDR3 reads TGTGCCACCAGGACAGGGGGAGGCTACACCTTC. Its protein is CATRTGGGYTF.

The chain carries TRBV6-2 or TRBV6-3 and TRBJ1-5, with 8 bases identical to TRBD1. The trim removed 1 base at V and 9 bases at J, leaving 8 bases unmatched. Germline V gene data show CDR1 as MNHEY and CDR2 as SVGEGT. The CDR3 has 15 amino acids. The CDR3 sequence is CASSYWTGSNSPQHF. CDR3 sequence (DNA): TGTGCCAGCAGTTACTGGACAGGGAGTAATTCGCCCCAGCATTTT.

This clone was seen more than once but under ten times. The chain joins TRBV7-9 to TRBJ1-3, with D maybe TRBD1 (6 bases). This CDR3 region has 14 residues. With 4 bases removed from V and 9 bases from J, the gap between germline ends came to 16 bases. Germline values: CDR1 SEHNR, CDR2 FQNEAQ (reference sequence). This CDR3 reads CASSSDSGRPTIYF. CDR3 in DNA: TGTGCCAGCAGCTCGGACAGCGGTAGGCCCACCATATATTTT. Combining the CDR3 with reference TRBV7-9 and TRBJ1-3 gives the whole variable domain DTGVSQNPRHKITKRGQNVTFRCDPISEHNRLYWYRQTLGQGPEFLTYFQNEAQLEKSRLLSDRFSAERPKGSFSTLEIQRTEQGDSAMYLCASSSDSGRPTIYFGEGSWLTVV.

The V call is TRBV6-5, the J call TRBJ1-3, with TRBD1 as a possible D gene (5 bases). The CDR3 has 14 amino acids. The germline gives CDR1 MNHEY, CDR2 SVGAGI. The germline V and J ends were trimmed by 6 bases and 1 base, with 10 bases remaining between them. In DNA, the CDR3 is TGTGCCAGCAGGCAGGGTTTATCTGGAAACACCATATATTTT. This sequence encodes CASRQGLSGNTIYF.

The rearrangement uses TRBV9 and TRBJ1-1, with 9 nucleotides matching TRBD1. Germline CDR1 is SGDLS and CDR2 is YYNGEE. Trimming at V came to 3 bases and at J to 3 bases, leaving 6 bases not matched to a gene. CDR3 length: 15 amino acids. The CDR3 bases are TGTGCCAGCAGCGGAGATGGACAGGGGTACACTGAAGCTTTCTTT. Its translation: CASSGDGQGYTEAFF.

The genes are TRBV6-4 and TRBJ1-4, with D possibly TRBD1 on 6 matching bases. Germline V CDR1 and CDR2: MRHNA, SNTAGT. V shed 5 bases and J shed 4 bases, with 14 bases lying between them. CDR3 length equals 15 residues. The CDR3 bases are TGTGCCAGCAGTAGCCCAGGGGCTATTAATGAAAAACTGTTTTTT. Its protein is CASSSPGAINEKLFF.

The CDR3 nucleotides are TGTGCCAGCAGCCATTCAGACTCAAATTCACCCCTCCACTTT. Its translation is CASSHSDSNSPLHF. This chain uses TRBV3-1 (or the pseudogene TRBV3-2) with TRBJ1-6; D uncertain. The CDR3 covers 14 residues. With 3 bases removed from V and 7 bases from J, the gap between germline ends came to 10 bases. Germline V lookup: CDR1 LGHDT, CDR2 YNNKEL (reference sequence).

In this sample, this clone turned up a few times. This chain connects TRBV18 to TRBJ2-1; 11 bases match TRBD1. The CDR3 extends over 16 amino acids. The V segment lost 2 bases and the J segment 7 bases; nucleotides outside the gene matches: 7. Germline CDR1 KGHSH, CDR2 LQKENI. CDR3 protein: CASSPTGQGARNEQFF. CDR3 coding DNA: TGTGCCAGCTCACCAACAGGACAGGGGGCTCGTAATGAGCAGTTCTTC.

This clone was counted once. This sequence joins TRBV5-1 and TRBJ2-7; 10 positions match TRBD2. Germline CDR1 reads SGHRS; CDR2 reads YFSETQ. V trimming: 2 bases; J trimming: 2 bases; junction bases outside the gene matches: 4. The CDR3 spans 15 residues. The DNA for the CDR3 is TGCGCCAGCAGCTTTACTAGCGGGACCACCTACGAGCAGTACTTC. Protein product: CASSFTSGTTYEQYF. Using reference TRBV5-1 and TRBJ2-7 for the parts outside the CDR3, the full variable domain is KAGVTQTPRYLIKTRGQQVTLSCSPISGHRSVSWYQQTPGQGLQFLFEYFSETQRNKGNFPGRFSGRQFSNSRSEMNVSTLELGDSALYLCASSFTSGTTYEQYFGPGTRLTVT.

This clone came up once. The rearrangement joins TRBV6-1 to TRBJ1-4; the D gene is possibly TRBD1 (5 bases). Trimming removed 7 bases from V and 0 bases from J, with 12 bases in between. Germline V gene lookup returns CDR1 MNHNS and CDR2 SASEGT. This CDR3 has 15 residues. This CDR3 is CASTPGGPTNEKLFF. CDR3 sequence (DNA): TGTGCCAGCACTCCCGGGGGTCCAACTAATGAAAAACTGTTTTTT.

The chain uses TRBV28 and TRBJ2-1, with 7 positions matching TRBD2. V shed 2 bases and J 0 bases; nucleotides not matched to a gene: 16. This CDR3 is built from 20 residues. Per germline, CDR1 MDHEN and CDR2 SYDVKM. The CDR3 loop reads CASSLGLAELILSSYNEQFF. Written as DNA, the CDR3 is TGTGCCAGCAGTTTAGGGCTAGCGGAACTTATACTTAGCTCCTACAATGAGCAGTTCTTC.

The chain joins TRBV7-6 to TRBJ2-7; D might be TRBD1 (6 bases). The germline V and J ends were trimmed by 6 bases and 5 bases, with 8 bases remaining between them. The CDR3 has 11 residues. Germline V gene data show CDR1 as SGHVS and CDR2 as FNYEAQ. The CDR3 DNA follows: TGTGCCAGCAGTAGGGGGAACGAGCAGTACTTC. It translates to CASSRGNEQYF. Full variable domain (rest looked up from reference TRBV7-6 and TRBJ2-7): GAGVSQSPRYKVTKRGQDVALRCDPISGHVSLYWYRQALGQGPEFLTYFNYEAQQDKSGLPNDRFSAERPEGSISTLTIQRTEQRDSAMYRCASSRGNEQYFGPGTRLTVT.

The chain recombines TRBV18 with TRBJ2-7; 8 bases are shared with TRBD2. CDR1 is KGHSH and CDR2 is LQKENI in the germline V gene. This CDR3 has 17 residues. J gave up 5 bases and V 0 bases, and 12 bases lay outside the gene matches. CDR3 DNA: TGTGCCAGCTCACCACCGCCCGGACTAGCATTCGATCACGAGCAGTACTTC. Translated, it gives CASSPPPGLAFDHEQYF.

The CDR3 nucleotides read TGCGCCAGCAGCCGGGGACTAGCGGGGGGGCCCAGCTCCTACGAGCAGTACTTC. Protein product: CASSRGLAGGPSSYEQYF. The V gene is TRBV5-1, the J gene TRBJ2-7; 16 nucleotides line up with TRBD2. The CDR3 is 18 amino acids. Germline values: CDR1 SGHRS, CDR2 YFSETQ. V lost 4 bases and J lost 0; bases outside the gene matches: 7.

The J gene is TRBJ2-1, the V gene TRBV5-1; D gene uncertain. The CDR3 runs 15 residues. CDR1 is SGHRS and CDR2 is YFSETQ in the germline V gene. The germline V and J ends were trimmed by 0 bases and 4 bases, with 11 bases remaining between them. The CDR3 is CASSLVEALYNEQFF. CDR3 DNA: TGCGCCAGCAGCTTGGTCGAAGCTCTTTACAATGAGCAGTTCTTC.

This clone has a handful of counts. V gene TRBV7-2 combines with J gene TRBJ1-6; the match to TRBD1 covers 8 bases. V lost 5 bases to trimming and J lost 9 bases; unmatched junction nucleotides: 6. The CDR3 covers 14 residues. The germline gives CDR1 SGHTA, CDR2 FQGNSA. DNA of the CDR3: TGTGCCAGCAGCCCCCAGGGGGCCGGTTCACCCCTCCACTTT. Protein product: CASSPQGAGSPLHF.

The chain carries TRBV24-1 and TRBJ2-3, with D uncertain. V shed 3 bases and J shed 1 base, with 4 bases lying between them. The CDR3 covers 13 residues. The germline gives CDR1 KGHDR, CDR2 SFDVKD. The CDR3 DNA reads as TGTGCCACCAGTGATCCCGGCACAGATACGCAGTATTTT. Encoded protein: CATSDPGTDTQYF.

J is TRBJ1-6 and V is TRBV7-3; D not certain. V was pared by 3 bases and J by 10 bases, with 13 bases between. CDR3 size: 14 residues. CDR1 and CDR2 (germline): SGHTA, FQGTGA. In DNA, the CDR3 is TGTGCCAGCAGCTTGTCTCAGCGCGGGTCACCCCTCCACTTT. Translating it yields CASSLSQRGSPLHF.

The rearrangement uses TRBV7-9 and TRBJ2-7; 9 bases match TRBD1. The CDR3 has 15 residues. The junction had 1 base not matched to a gene; V was cut back by 1 base and J by 0 bases. Per germline, CDR1 SEHNR and CDR2 FQNEAQ (reference sequence). CDR3 sequence (DNA): TGTGCCAGCAGCTTAGGACAGGGGGGCTCCTACGAGCAGTACTTC. It specifies CASSLGQGGSYEQYF.

The V and J genes are TRBV4-1 and TRBJ1-1; D not certain. V was trimmed by 5 bases and J by 1 base, leaving 17 bases between them. CDR1 MGHRA and CDR2 YSYEKL come from the germline V gene. CDR3 length equals 16 residues. The CDR3 region has the DNA TGCGCCAGCAGCGGAAGATTGGCAGGAGGGAACACTGAAGCTTTCTTT. Its protein product is CASSGRLAGGNTEAFF.

The V call is TRBV6-2 or TRBV6-3, the J call TRBJ2-1, with TRBD2 matching over 9 bases. The germline V gene has CDR1 MNHEY and CDR2 SVGEGT. This CDR3 spans 15 amino acids. Trimming at V came to 4 bases and at J to 5 bases, leaving 6 bases not matched to a gene. CDR3 protein: CASSSGLAGHNEQFF. CDR3 DNA sequence: TGTGCCAGCAGTTCCGGTCTAGCGGGACACAATGAGCAGTTCTTC.

The rearrangement joins TRBV21-1 to TRBJ1-4; no DNA check was done on the table's D call, TRBD1. TRBV21-1 is classified as a pseudogene. The CDR3 loop spans 15 amino acids. The CDR3 bases are TGTGCCAGCAGCAAAGAACCAGGGTTTAATGAAAAACTGTTTTTT. Protein product: CASSKEPGFNEKLFF.

This chain uses TRBV11-3 with TRBJ1-1, with D possibly being TRBD1 (5 bases). Between the trimmed V and J ends, which lost 1 base and 7 bases, there was a span of 10 bases. The CDR3 is made up of 13 amino acids. Germline V lookup: CDR1 SGHNT, CDR2 YENEEA. The DNA for the CDR3 is TGTGCCAGCAGCTTAGCGGCGGGGGGTGAAGCTTTCTTT. Translation gives CASSLAAGGEAFF. Full variable domain (remainder filled in from reference TRBV11-3 and TRBJ1-1): EAGVVQSPRYKIIEKKQPVAFWCNPISGHNTLYWYLQNLGQGPELLIRYENEEAVDDSQLPKDRFSAERLKGVDSTLKIQPAELGDSAVYLCASSLAAGGEAFFGQGTRLTVV.

The V call is TRBV3-1 (or the pseudogene TRBV3-2), the J call TRBJ1-1; 8 bases are shared with TRBD1. Per germline, CDR1 LGHDT and CDR2 YNNKEL (reference sequence). There are 14 residues in the CDR3. V lost 1 base, J lost 6 bases, and 4 bases stayed unmatched. CDR3 nucleotide sequence: TGTGCCAGCAGCCAAGGAGGACAGGGCCCTGAAGCTTTCTTT. Translation gives CASSQGGQGPEAFF.

The rearrangement uses TRBV10-3 and TRBJ1-6, with D possibly matching TRBD1 (5 bases). Deletions cut 0 bases from V and 7 bases from J, with 13 bases between. CDR1 ENHRY and CDR2 SYGVKD come from the germline V gene. This CDR3 comprises 16 residues. The CDR3 is CAISESIAGRNSPLHF. Written as DNA, the CDR3 is TGTGCCATCAGTGAGTCGATAGCAGGGAGGAATTCACCCCTCCACTTT.

The genes are TRBV7-9 and TRBJ2-7; 7 bases are a match to TRBD2. Germline V CDR1 and CDR2: SEHNR, FQNEAQ (reference sequence). The CDR3 totals 14 residues. Trimming removed 8 bases from V and 0 bases from J; junction bases left unmatched: 7. CDR3: CASGGGALSYEQYF. In nucleotides, the CDR3 is TGTGCCAGCGGGGGGGGAGCCCTCTCCTACGAGCAGTACTTC.

The genes are TRBV5-1 and TRBJ2-5; 7 positions agree with TRBD1. Germline V lookup: CDR1 SGHRS, CDR2 YFSETQ. Losses at the gene ends were 3 bases for V and 1 base for J; bases not matched to a gene: 9. The CDR3 has 16 amino acids. The CDR3 bases are TGCGCCAGCAGCTCCGGGACAGAGCTCATCCAAGAGACCCAGTACTTC. Encoded protein: CASSSGTELIQETQYF.

This clone was observed a handful of times. This chain's CDR3 is CASSLGPAGRLQETQYF. The CDR3 DNA is TGTGCCAGCAGCTTGGGCCCGGCGGGAAGGCTGCAAGAGACCCAGTACTTC. This rearrangement joins TRBV5-4 to TRBJ2-5, with a weak D call TRBD2 (6 bases). Trimming took off 0 bases at V and 2 bases at J, with 17 bases between the two ends. From germline, CDR1 is SGHNT and CDR2 YYREEE (reference sequence). The CDR3 spans 17 residues.